A single sample is the source of the 32 T cell receptor beta chains below, sequenced in a study of shared clonotypes between healthy human individuals. The protocol was immunoSEQ multiplex PCR, while the TCRdb copy is restricted to in-frame clones and leaves out a portion. This sample has about 480,000 clones; 75% to 80% occur once, and the top ten carry around 12%. Sequenced sample: PBMCs. These receptors came from a woman between 40 and 55 years old in good health. Some clones in this sample may be carry-over from other donors' samples.

J is TRBJ2-1 and V is TRBV4-1; 16 nucleotides match TRBD2. This CDR3 has 17 amino acids. CDR1 and CDR2 (germline): MGHRA, YSYEKL. After removal of 6 bases from V and 0 bases from J, the junction contained 2 bases not matched to a gene. The CDR3 loop reads CASRGLAGGSSYNEQFF. CDR3 bases: TGCGCCAGCAGGGGACTAGCGGGAGGGAGCTCCTACAATGAGCAGTTCTTC.

The J gene is TRBJ2-3, the V gene TRBV7-9; 8 bases are a match to TRBD2. CDR1 and CDR2 (germline): SEHNR, FQNEAQ (reference sequence). Trimming at V came to 4 bases and at J to 2 bases, leaving 5 bases not matched to a gene. This CDR3 is built from 15 residues. For the CDR3, the DNA is TGTGCCAGCAGCTCGAGCGGGAGCTCCACAGATACGCAGTATTTT. Protein: CASSSSGSSTDTQYF.

CDR3 protein: CASSGTGLVGYGYTF. The CDR3 coding sequence is TGTGCCAGCAGCGGAACGGGATTAGTCGGCTATGGCTACACCTTC. The chain recombines TRBV7-2 with TRBJ1-2; no firm D call. In germline, CDR1 is SGHTA, CDR2 FQGNSA. CDR3 length: 15 amino acids. Trimming left V 5 bases short and J 4 bases short, with 17 bases between.

The chain uses TRBV29-1 and TRBJ1-1; 12 bases line up with TRBD1. Germline lookup yields CDR1 SQVTM and CDR2 ANQGSEA. This CDR3 has 15 amino acids. V dropped 6 bases and J dropped 1; count of bases not matched to a gene: 6. CDR3 nucleotide sequence: TGCAGCGTCACCGGGACAGGGGGCCCGAACACTGAAGCTTTCTTT. Protein sequence: CSVTGTGGPNTEAFF.

The chain recombines TRBV7-9 with TRBJ2-1; D is perhaps TRBD2 (6 bases). CDR3 length: 12 residues. Trimming left V 5 bases short and J 10 bases short, with 12 bases between. CDR1 and CDR2 from the germline V gene are SEHNR and FQNEAQ (reference sequence). CDR3 in DNA: TGTGCCAGCAGCGGACGGAGGGGAGAGCAGTTCTTC. Protein sequence: CASSGRRGEQFF.

This clone qualifies as medium-sized. The chain joins TRBV7-9 to TRBJ1-5, with D possibly matching TRBD1 (6 bases). The V gene lost 3 bases and the J gene lost 1 base, with 19 bases spanning the gap. The germline V gene encodes CDR1 SEHNR and CDR2 FQNEAQ (reference sequence). The CDR3 has 18 residues. The CDR3: CASSLVGGGLTSNQPQHF. CDR3 DNA: TGTGCCAGCAGCTTGGTAGGAGGGGGACTTACGAGCAATCAGCCCCAGCATTTT. Full variable domain (rest looked up from reference TRBV7-9 and TRBJ1-5): DTGVSQNPRHKITKRGQNVTFRCDPISEHNRLYWYRQTLGQGPEFLTYFQNEAQLEKSRLLSDRFSAERPKGSFSTLEIQRTEQGDSAMYLCASSLVGGGLTSNQPQHFGDGTRLSIL.

The chain recombines TRBV6-1 with TRBJ2-3; D might be TRBD1 (5 bases). This CDR3 region has 14 residues. CDR1 MNHNS and CDR2 SASEGT come from the germline V gene. The V gene lost 6 bases and the J gene lost 1 base, with 11 bases spanning the gap. In nucleotides, the CDR3 is TGTGCCAGCAGGGACAACCGGGGCACAGATACGCAGTATTTT. The encoded protein is CASRDNRGTDTQYF.

The rearrangement joins TRBV2 to TRBJ2-5; D is unresolved. V lost 2 bases and J lost 5, with 6 bases in between. The V gene's germline CDR1 is SNHLY and CDR2 FYNNEI. The CDR3 consists of 12 residues. Written as DNA, the CDR3 is TGTGCCAGCAGTGAAAGCCGGGAGACCCAGTACTTC. Amino acid sequence: CASSESRETQYF. Complete variable domain (other parts from reference TRBV2 and TRBJ2-5): EPEVTQTPSHQVTQMGQEVILRCVPISNHLYFYWYRQILGQKVEFLVSFYNNEISEKSEIFDDQFSVERPDGSNFTLKIRSTKLEDSAMYFCASSESRETQYFGPGTRLLVL.

The chain carries TRBV7-9 and TRBJ2-7; D may be TRBD1 (6 bases). The V and J ends lost 1 base and 0 bases respectively, with 13 bases between them. Germline values: CDR1 SEHNR, CDR2 FQNEAQ (reference sequence). This CDR3 has 16 residues. Here the CDR3 DNA reads TGTGCCAGCAGCTTAGTTAGCGACAGGAGCTCCTACGAGCAGTACTTC. Amino acids: CASSLVSDRSSYEQYF.

The chain is built from TRBV30 and TRBJ2-1, with 9 bases identical to TRBD2. This CDR3 spans 16 amino acids. Trimming removed 3 bases from V and 0 bases from J; junction bases left unmatched: 6. The germline V gene has CDR1 GTSNPN and CDR2 SVGIG (reference sequence). This chain's CDR3 is CAWRTSGGSSYNEQFF. The DNA for the CDR3 is TGTGCCTGGAGGACCAGCGGGGGGAGCTCCTACAATGAGCAGTTCTTC.

This sequence joins TRBV5-1 and TRBJ2-2, with a possible D match to TRBD2 (6 bases). The CDR3 is 15 residues long. Trimming left V 5 bases short and J 3 bases short, with 14 bases between. Germline-derived CDR1 and CDR2 are SGHRS and YFSETQ. The CDR3 protein is CASRTFTGDTGELFF. CDR3 DNA: TGCGCCAGCAGAACTTTTACGGGGGACACCGGGGAGCTGTTTTTT. The whole variable domain, filled in from reference TRBV5-1 and TRBJ2-2, reads KAGVTQTPRYLIKTRGQQVTLSCSPISGHRSVSWYQQTPGQGLQFLFEYFSETQRNKGNFPGRFSGRQFSNSRSEMNVSTLELGDSALYLCASRTFTGDTGELFFGEGSRLTVL.

This chain joins TRBV10-1 and TRBJ2-1, with TRBD2 identical over 10 bases. CDR1 and CDR2 from the germline V gene are WNHNN and SYGVQD (reference sequence). The V segment lost 5 bases and the J segment 8 bases; nucleotides outside the gene matches: 9. The CDR3 is made up of 15 amino acids. The CDR3 region is CASSLTLAGAHEQFF. In DNA form, the CDR3 reads TGCGCCAGCAGTCTTACTCTAGCGGGAGCGCATGAGCAGTTCTTC.

V is TRBV2 and J is TRBJ2-2; D possibly corresponds to TRBD1 (5 bases). Germline values: CDR1 SNHLY, CDR2 FYNNEI. The CDR3 totals 15 residues. V shed 6 bases and J shed 0 bases, with 11 bases lying between them. The CDR3 sequence: CASSYGRANTGELFF. CDR3 sequence (DNA): TGTGCCAGCAGCTATGGCAGGGCGAACACCGGGGAGCTGTTTTTT.

This clone was detected only once. The chain links TRBV6-4 to TRBJ2-7; weak D call: TRBD2 (6 bases). V was shortened by 2 bases and J by 3 bases, with 26 bases between the two germline ends. This CDR3 has 19 amino acids. Germline V lookup: CDR1 MRHNA, CDR2 SNTAGT. The CDR3 protein is CASSDPRGRSRADHYEQYF. The CDR3 DNA follows: TGTGCCAGCAGTGACCCGCGGGGCAGGTCGCGAGCGGACCACTACGAGCAGTACTTC.

The rearrangement links TRBV29-1 to TRBJ2-3, with 12 bases aligning to TRBD2. There are 15 residues in the CDR3. Germline V gives CDR1 SQVTM, CDR2 ANQGSEA. With 7 bases clipped from V and 1 base from J, the junction kept 6 bases outside the gene matches. CDR3 nucleotides: TGCAGCGCTTCCCCTAGCGGGAGGGGCACAGATACGCAGTATTTT. This encodes CSASPSGRGTDTQYF.

The rearrangement uses TRBV20-1 and TRBJ1-2, with unresolved D. Germline V CDR1 and CDR2: DFQATT, SNEGSKA (reference sequence). Trimming removed 6 bases from V and 4 bases from J, with 9 bases in between. The CDR3 is 11 residues long. This CDR3 is CSARTAYGYTF. CDR3 bases: TGCAGTGCCCGGACCGCCTATGGCTACACCTTC.

This clone appeared once. The J gene is TRBJ2-3, the V gene TRBV15; TRBD1 agrees at 9 bases. CDR1 LNHNV and CDR2 YYDKDF come from the germline V gene (reference sequence). V trimming: 1 base; J trimming: 5 bases; junction bases outside the gene matches: 4. This CDR3 spans 15 amino acids. CDR3 bases: TGTGCCACCAGCAGAGGGGGACAGGGAAGAGATACGCAGTATTTT. Its translation is CATSRGGQGRDTQYF.

The chain is built from TRBV2 and TRBJ2-2; TRBD1 matches at 8 bases. Trimming at V came to 7 bases and at J to 5 bases, leaving 12 bases not matched to a gene. CDR1 is SNHLY and CDR2 is FYNNEI in the germline V gene. The CDR3 covers 16 residues. The CDR3 protein is CASKRVTGGITGELFF. For the CDR3, the DNA is TGTGCCAGCAAGCGGGTCACAGGGGGAATTACCGGGGAGCTGTTTTTT.

The rearrangement joins TRBV7-9 to TRBJ2-4, with no clear D. V lost 4 bases and J lost 11, with 18 bases in between. The length of the CDR3 is 14 residues. Germline CDR1 SEHNR, CDR2 FQNEAQ (reference sequence). The CDR3 region has the DNA TGTGCCAGCAGCTCAAGGGCCGGTGACTCGGTTCAGTACTTC. Its translation: CASSSRAGDSVQYF.

This chain joins TRBV10-1 and TRBJ1-1; 10 positions match TRBD1. The CDR3 runs 14 residues. Trimming removed 6 bases from V and 2 bases from J; junction bases left unmatched: 3. CDR1 is WNHNN, CDR2 SYGVQD, per germline (reference sequence). CDR3 sequence reads: CASRGDRGNTEAFF. The CDR3 DNA follows: TGCGCCAGCAGAGGGGACAGGGGTAACACTGAAGCTTTCTTT.

The chain employs TRBV28 and TRBJ2-5, with 10 bases identical to TRBD1. V dropped 6 bases and J dropped 5; count of bases not matched to a gene: 9. The CDR3 runs 15 residues. From germline, CDR1 is MDHEN and CDR2 SYDVKM. As DNA, the CDR3 is TGTGCCAGCAGAACCGGGACAGGGGATTTGGAGACCCAGTACTTC. Encoded protein: CASRTGTGDLETQYF.

This clone was seen a single time. The chain is built from TRBV15 and TRBJ2-7; D ambiguous. Germline CDR1 reads LNHNV; CDR2 reads YYDKDF (reference sequence). V was trimmed by 5 bases and J by 3 bases, leaving 14 bases between them. This CDR3 comprises 14 residues. CDR3 amino acids: CATSLGRLNYEQYF. As DNA, the CDR3 is TGTGCCACCAGCCTAGGACGCCTTAACTACGAGCAGTACTTC.

There are a few counts of this clone. The chain carries TRBV18 and TRBJ2-7; 10 bases line up with TRBD2. The ends lost 3 bases at V and 7 bases at J; junction bases unmatched: 12. Germline V gives CDR1 KGHSH, CDR2 LQKENI. This CDR3 region has 16 residues. Here the CDR3 reads CASSPTSAGGPREQYF. In nucleotides, the CDR3 is TGTGCCAGCTCACCTACCTCAGCGGGAGGGCCTCGTGAGCAGTACTTC.

The rearrangement joins TRBV11-2 to TRBJ2-2; perhaps D is TRBD1 or TRBD2 (7 bases each). The CDR3 consists of 17 residues. V was cut by 0 bases and J by 6 bases, with 17 bases left in between. Germline assignment: CDR1 SGHAT and CDR2 FQNNGV. As DNA, the CDR3 is TGTGCCAGCAGCTTAGATCGGGGCAGGGGGGGCCCCGGGGAGCTGTTTTTT. Translating gives CASSLDRGRGGPGELFF.

Here the CDR3 DNA reads TGTGCCAGCAGCGAGGGACAGGGGGGTTACAATGAGCAGTTCTTC. Translating gives CASSEGQGGYNEQFF. This sequence joins TRBV5-4 and TRBJ2-1; 11 nucleotides align to TRBD1. This CDR3 has 15 residues. The germline CDR1 and CDR2 sequences are SGHNT and YYREEE (reference sequence). V lost 4 bases and J lost 4; bases outside the gene matches: 4.

This chain uses TRBV4-3 with TRBJ1-2, with 9 nucleotides matching TRBD1. Germline V gives CDR1 LGHNA, CDR2 YSLEER. The V segment lost 1 base and the J segment 8 bases; nucleotides outside the gene matches: 11. The CDR3 extends over 16 amino acids. CDR3 protein: CASSQGKTGGDRGYTF. CDR3 nucleotides: TGCGCCAGCAGCCAAGGGAAGACAGGGGGGGATAGAGGCTACACCTTC.

This clone was counted once. The chain joins TRBV20-1 to TRBJ2-3, with D uncertain. The CDR3 consists of 10 residues. Trimming cost V 6 bases and J 7 bases, with 8 bases left between them. Germline lookup yields CDR1 DFQATT and CDR2 SNEGSKA (reference sequence). The CDR3 sequence is CSASRHTQYF. The CDR3 DNA is TGCAGTGCCTCTCGACATACGCAGTATTTT.

The genes are TRBV19 and TRBJ1-5, with 9 bases aligning to TRBD1. Germline lookup yields CDR1 LNHDA and CDR2 SQIVND (reference sequence). V dropped 7 bases and J dropped 4; count of bases not matched to a gene: 14. The CDR3 consists of 17 residues. The CDR3 spells CASIRTGAPNLNQPQHF. Here the CDR3 DNA reads TGTGCCAGTATTCGGACAGGGGCCCCCAATTTAAATCAGCCCCAGCATTTT.

The chain uses TRBV5-8 and TRBJ1-3; D perhaps matches TRBD1 (5 bases). The CDR3 extends over 15 amino acids. Trimming took off 0 bases at V and 1 base at J, with 8 bases between the two ends. Germline loops: CDR1 SGHTS, CDR2 YDEGEE. The DNA for the CDR3 is TGTGCCAGCAGCTTGGGGGCAGGGTCTGGAAACACCATATATTTT. It codes for CASSLGAGSGNTIYF.

A few counts support this clone. The chain joins TRBV19 to TRBJ2-7, with 10 bases aligning to TRBD1. The CDR3 runs to 14 residues. The J segment lost 5 bases and the V segment lost 4 bases, leaving 5 bases of the junction unmatched. Germline V gene sequence: CDR1 LNHDA, CDR2 SQIVND (reference sequence). The CDR3 coding sequence is TGTGCCAGTAGTACTACCGGGACAGGGGACGAGCAGTACTTC. Translating it yields CASSTTGTGDEQYF.

This clone was observed a few times. This same CDR3 is encoded by further DNA sequences in the sample. This rearrangement joins TRBV7-3 to TRBJ2-2, with D hard to call. The length of the CDR3 is 14 residues. Germline CDR1 and CDR2: SGHTA and FQGTGA. The V end lost 1 base, the J end lost 0 bases, and 3 bases lay between the germline ends. This CDR3 is CASSLSPNTGELFF. The CDR3 bases are TGTGCCAGCAGCTTAAGCCCGAACACCGGGGAGCTGTTTTTT.

This clone was detected only a few times. The chain recombines TRBV30 with TRBJ2-7, with D possibly being TRBD1 (5 bases). The CDR3 extends over 13 amino acids. Germline V gene sequence: CDR1 GTSNPN, CDR2 SVGIG (reference sequence). The V end lost 4 bases, the J end lost 3 bases, and 13 bases lay between the germline ends. This CDR3 reads CAWIPGAGYEQYF. CDR3 coding DNA: TGTGCCTGGATCCCTGGGGCCGGCTACGAGCAGTACTTC. The complete variable domain, with remaining parts taken from reference TRBV30 and TRBJ2-7, reads SQTIHQWPATLVQPVGSPLSLECTVEGTSNPNLYWYRQAAGRGLQLLFYSVGIGQISSEVPQNLSASRPQDRQFILSSKKLLLSDSGFYLCAWIPGAGYEQYFGPGTRLTVT.